This paragraph covers one T cell receptor (beta chain) sequence. The antigen is undetermined. V was trimmed by 10 bases and J by 2 bases, leaving 18 bases between them. CDR1 is ENHRY and CDR2 is SYGVKD in the germline V gene. The CDR3 has 14 residues. The entry originates in a study of T cells in Graves' hyperthyroidism and ophthalmopathy. Findings of the study overall: Blood samples included most of the expanded thyroid clonotypes exceeding 0.001.

Patients with uncontrolled infections, other autoimmune diseases, pregnancy or lactation were excluded. Researchers took RNA transcripts and amplified the TCR beta CDR3 regions from them. HTBI primers were the set used in a first-round RT-PCR of the TCR CDR3. MiXCR, run by TCRdb on the multiplex PCR reads, gives a single entry per CDR3 protein. This sample has some 420,000 distinct CDR3 sequences; roughly 15% occur once, and the top ten carry about 5%. Material: blood. The V call is TRBV10-3, the J call TRBJ2-7; either TRBD1 or TRBD2 may fit D (5 bases each). This receptor was identified in a woman aged 18 to 35 with Graves' hyperthyroidism. CDR3 DNA: TGTGCCACCGACCCCGGGACCATCACCTACGAGCAGTACTTC. Encoded protein: CATDPGTITYEQYF.